The rows below give T cell receptor beta chains drawn from one sample of a study of shared clonotypes between healthy human individuals. Assay used: immunoSEQ multiplex PCR; TCRdb lists only in-frame clones, some missing. This table holds about 2.3 million clones, just under 95% found once. The sequencing input was naive CD4+ T cells from PBMCs. These receptors were obtained from a young man in good health. Some clones in this sample may be carry-over from other donors' samples. Each CDR3 is given without its conserved first and last residue. The order of the fields is V gene, clone size, CDR3 protein. Size is omitted from some rows. Given values are once, few, many or a class for expanded clones.

v_gene: TRBV28
abundance: NA
CDR3aa: ASSQNIQAAGTQY

v_gene: TRBV9
abundance: NA
CDR3aa: ASRKGLIRADTQY

v_gene: TRBV5-1
abundance: NA
CDR3aa: ASSFGGQETQY

v_gene: TRBV25-1
abundance: once
CDR3aa: ASSGPMGTDNEKLF

v_gene: TRBV28
abundance: NA
CDR3aa: ASSSPIGPRGGGNYGYT

v_gene: TRBV9
abundance: NA
CDR3aa: ASSVAALASYEQY

v_gene: TRBV6-5
abundance: NA
CDR3aa: ASSLNSNQPQH

v_gene: TRBV5-4
abundance: NA
CDR3aa: ASAGVGVGYT

v_gene: TRBV28
abundance: once
CDR3aa: ATTGSSPIKNIQY

v_gene: TRBV4-3
abundance: NA
CDR3aa: ASSQERGRRNGYT

v_gene: TRBV7-2
abundance: NA
CDR3aa: ASSLNVAGGEQF

v_gene: TRBV6-1
abundance: NA
CDR3aa: ASSANTYNEQF

v_gene: TRBV6-5
abundance: NA
CDR3aa: ASSYSGQGNEKLF

v_gene: TRBV9
abundance: NA
CDR3aa: ASSAVGGVPGAGELF

v_gene: TRBV7-4
abundance: NA
CDR3aa: ASSWGQLAGVHTQY

v_gene: TRBV4-2
abundance: NA
CDR3aa: ASSQQTGKNEKLF

v_gene: TRBV18
abundance: NA
CDR3aa: ASSPGTGATLGEKLF

v_gene: TRBV5-1
abundance: NA
CDR3aa: ASSSPDSTDTQY

v_gene: TRBV27
abundance: NA
CDR3aa: ASSLSLRGQETQY

v_gene: TRBV27
abundance: NA
CDR3aa: ASSLPGLAGGKQF